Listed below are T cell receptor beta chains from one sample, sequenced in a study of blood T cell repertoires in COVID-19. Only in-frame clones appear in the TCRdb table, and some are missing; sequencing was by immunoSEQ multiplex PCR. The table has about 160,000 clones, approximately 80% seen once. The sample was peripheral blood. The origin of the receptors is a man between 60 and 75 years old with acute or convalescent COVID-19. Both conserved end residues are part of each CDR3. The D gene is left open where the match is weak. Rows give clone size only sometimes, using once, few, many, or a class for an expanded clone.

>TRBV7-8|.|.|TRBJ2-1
CASSLEFAGNTYNEQFF
TGTGCCAGCAGCTTAGAGTTTGCGGGGAACACCTACAATGAGCAGTTCTTC
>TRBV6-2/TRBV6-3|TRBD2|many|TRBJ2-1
CASSYSGGNYNEQFF
TGTGCCAGCAGTTACTCCGGGGGGAACTACAATGAGCAGTTCTTC
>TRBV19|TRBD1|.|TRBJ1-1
CASTQGARDGKAFF
TGTGCCAGTACCCAGGGGGCGAGAGACGGAAAAGCTTTCTTT
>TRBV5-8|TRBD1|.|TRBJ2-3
CASSSGTVKFRPRTDTQYF
TGTGCCAGCAGCTCGGGGACAGTCAAGTTCCGTCCCCGCACAGATACGCAGTATTTT
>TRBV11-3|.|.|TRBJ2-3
CASSLDGKSTDTQYF
TGTGCCAGCAGCTTAGATGGCAAAAGCACAGATACGCAGTATTTT
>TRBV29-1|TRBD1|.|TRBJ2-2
CSVEGDRGFDGELFF
TGCAGCGTTGAAGGGGACAGGGGTTTTGACGGGGAGCTGTTTTTT
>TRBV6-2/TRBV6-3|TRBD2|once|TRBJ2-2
CASSYSNLAGGHTGELFF
TGTGCCAGCAGTTACTCGAATCTAGCGGGGGGACACACCGGGGAGCTGTTTTTT
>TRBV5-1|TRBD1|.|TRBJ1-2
CASSSGTGFRGYTF
TGCGCCAGCAGCTCCGGGACAGGGTTTCGTGGCTACACCTTC
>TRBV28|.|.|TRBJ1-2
CASSPLGGGRGYTF
TGTGCCAGCAGTCCTTTAGGCGGGGGGAGAGGCTACACCTTC
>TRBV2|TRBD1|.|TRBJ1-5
CASSSTGANQPQHF
TGTGCCAGCTCTTCGACAGGGGCCAATCAGCCCCAGCATTTT
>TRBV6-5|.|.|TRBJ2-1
CASRWAGQHNEQFF
TGTGCCAGCAGGTGGGCAGGGCAGCACAATGAGCAGTTCTTC
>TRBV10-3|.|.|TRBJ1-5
CAISAGENQPQHF
TGTGCCATCAGCGCCGGGGAAAATCAGCCCCAGCATTTT
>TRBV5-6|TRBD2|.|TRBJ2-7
CASTWTSGDSYEQYF
TGTGCCAGCACCTGGACTAGCGGGGACTCCTACGAGCAGTACTTC
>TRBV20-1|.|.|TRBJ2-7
CSASQDYEQYF
TGCAGTGCTAGCCAGGACTACGAGCAGTACTTC
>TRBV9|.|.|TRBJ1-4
CASSVSGFAGEKLFF
TGTGCCAGCAGCGTATCGGGGTTTGCGGGGGAAAAACTGTTTTTT
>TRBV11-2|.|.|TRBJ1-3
CASSLGTESSGNTIYF
TGTGCCAGCAGCTTAGGGACAGAGAGCTCTGGAAACACCATATATTTT
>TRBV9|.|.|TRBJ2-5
CASSVGLARETQYF
TGTGCCAGCAGCGTAGGGCTAGCAAGGGAGACCCAGTACTTC
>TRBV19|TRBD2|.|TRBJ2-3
CASSVTSGGGTDTQYF
TGTGCCAGTAGTGTAACTAGCGGGGGGGGCACAGATACGCAGTATTTT
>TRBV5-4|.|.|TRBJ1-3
CASSPGTETGNTIYF
TGTGCCAGCAGCCCCGGGACTGAAACTGGAAACACCATATATTTT
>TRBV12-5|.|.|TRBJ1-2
CASGPGTSYGYTF
TGTGCTAGTGGTCCAGGGACAAGCTATGGCTACACCTTC
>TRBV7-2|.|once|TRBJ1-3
CASSYNSGAGNTIYF
TGTGCCAGCAGCTACAACTCAGGGGCGGGAAACACCATATATTTT
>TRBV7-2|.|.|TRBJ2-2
CASSLSRSPLNTGELFF
TGTGCCAGCAGCTTATCACGGTCGCCCCTGAACACCGGGGAGCTGTTTTTT
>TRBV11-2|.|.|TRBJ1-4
CASSLPGGSEKLFF
TGTGCCAGCAGCCTCCCGGGGGGCAGTGAAAAACTGTTTTTT
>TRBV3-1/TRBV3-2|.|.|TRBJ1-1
CASSQEAMNTEAFF
TGTGCCAGCAGCCAAGAGGCCATGAACACTGAAGCTTTCTTT
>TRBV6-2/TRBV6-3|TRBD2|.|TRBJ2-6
CASSYSTSGGLSSGANVLTF
TGTGCCAGCAGTTACTCGACTAGCGGGGGGCTTAGCTCTGGGGCCAACGTCCTGACTTTC
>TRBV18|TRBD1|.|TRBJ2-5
CASSPSQGARETQYF
TGTGCCAGCTCACCGTCACAGGGGGCGCGGGAGACCCAGTACTTC
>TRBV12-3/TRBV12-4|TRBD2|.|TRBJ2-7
CASTGGSSYEQYF
TGTGCCAGCACGGGGGGGAGCTCCTACGAGCAGTACTTC